This T cell receptor (beta chain) was captured in a study of blood T cell repertoires in COVID-19. This CDR3 has 14 amino acids. CDR1 and CDR2 (germline): LNHDA, SQIVND (reference sequence). Trimming took 6 bases from V and 5 from J; bases not matched to a gene: 6. Repertoires were generated with immunoSEQ multiplex PCR, while TCRdb's copy carries only in-frame clones and drops some. The sample includes 80,000 to 90,000 clones, about 88% of them seen just once. This sequence originates from a man aged 35 to 55 with acute or convalescent COVID-19. The chain joins TRBV19 to TRBJ1-1, with 10 bases identical to TRBD1. The material sequenced was peripheral blood. CDR3 residues: CASREGQGRTEAFF. The CDR3 region has the DNA TGTGCCAGTAGAGAGGGACAGGGGAGAACTGAAGCTTTCTTT.